The rows below give T cell receptor beta chains drawn from one sample of a study of blood T cell repertoires in COVID-19. Sequencing used immunoSEQ multiplex PCR; TCRdb keeps in-frame clones, though not all of them. This table has about 82,000 clones, roughly 78% appearing once. Source material: peripheral blood. The receptor set was obtained from a man in his 60s with COVID-19, enrolled during active disease. The CDR3 runs from the conserved cysteine through the conserved F or W. A D gene is named only where the DNA matches it firmly. A row's size may be missing; if present it is once, few, many or a size class.

J gene: TRBJ2-5; clone size: once; V gene: TRBV5-1; D gene: NA; CDR3 protein: CASSPRRWWQETQYF; CDR3 DNA: TGCGCCAGCAGCCCCCGGCGGTGGTGGCAAGAGACCCAGTACTTC
J gene: TRBJ2-1; clone size: NA; V gene: TRBV5-1; D gene: NA; CDR3 protein: CASSFYRRPTSYNEQFF; CDR3 DNA: TGCGCCAGCAGCTTTTATCGCAGGCCAACGAGCTACAATGAGCAGTTCTTC
J gene: TRBJ2-5; clone size: NA; V gene: TRBV7-2; D gene: TRBD2; CDR3 protein: CASSLTREGTQYF; CDR3 DNA: TGTGCCAGCAGCTTAACTAGGGAGGGGACCCAGTACTTC
J gene: TRBJ1-2; clone size: NA; V gene: TRBV6-5; D gene: NA; CDR3 protein: CASMSRGHIYGYTF; CDR3 DNA: TGTGCCAGCATGTCCCGGGGACACATCTATGGCTACACCTTC
J gene: TRBJ2-3; clone size: NA; V gene: TRBV5-6; D gene: NA; CDR3 protein: CASSLGSTDTQYF; CDR3 DNA: TGTGCCAGCAGCCTCGGTAGCACAGATACGCAGTATTTT
J gene: TRBJ2-4; clone size: NA; V gene: TRBV2; D gene: NA; CDR3 protein: CASTVESKNIQYF; CDR3 DNA: TGTGCCAGCACCGTAGAGTCTAAAAACATTCAGTACTTC
J gene: TRBJ2-7; clone size: NA; V gene: TRBV10-3; D gene: NA; CDR3 protein: CAISEIQGYEQYF; CDR3 DNA: TGTGCCATCAGTGAGATCCAGGGCTACGAGCAGTACTTC
J gene: TRBJ2-5; clone size: NA; V gene: TRBV25-1; D gene: TRBD2; CDR3 protein: CASSSQGLIQETQYF; CDR3 DNA: TGTGCCAGCAGTTCCCAGGGACTAATCCAAGAGACCCAGTACTTC
J gene: TRBJ2-5; clone size: NA; V gene: TRBV19; D gene: NA; CDR3 protein: CASSIGQIFYF; CDR3 DNA: TGTGCCAGTAGTATAGGACAGATTTTTTACTTC
J gene: TRBJ2-7; clone size: NA; V gene: TRBV5-1; D gene: TRBD1; CDR3 protein: CASSGPGQESYEQYF; CDR3 DNA: TGCGCCAGCAGCGGGCCGGGACAGGAGTCCTACGAGCAGTACTTC
J gene: TRBJ1-1; clone size: NA; V gene: TRBV11-2; D gene: NA; CDR3 protein: CASSLETPNTEAFF; CDR3 DNA: TGTGCCAGCAGCTTAGAAACACCGAACACTGAAGCTTTCTTT
J gene: TRBJ2-2; clone size: NA; V gene: TRBV12-3/TRBV12-4; D gene: TRBD1; CDR3 protein: CASSLGGRELFF; CDR3 DNA: TGTGCCAGCAGCCTAGGGGGCAGGGAGCTGTTTTTT
J gene: TRBJ2-1; clone size: NA; V gene: TRBV30; D gene: NA; CDR3 protein: CAWSVPPTRNEQFF; CDR3 DNA: TGTGCCTGGAGTGTACCCCCTACTAGGAATGAGCAGTTCTTC
J gene: TRBJ2-1; clone size: NA; V gene: TRBV4-3; D gene: NA; CDR3 protein: CASSQDRWGTYNEQFF; CDR3 DNA: TGCGCCAGCAGCCAAGATCGCTGGGGCACCTACAATGAGCAGTTCTTC
J gene: TRBJ2-1; clone size: NA; V gene: TRBV2; D gene: TRBD2; CDR3 protein: CASSEALLAGRNEQFF; CDR3 DNA: TGTGCCAGCAGTGAAGCGTTACTAGCGGGACGCAATGAGCAGTTCTTC
J gene: TRBJ2-7; clone size: NA; V gene: TRBV18; D gene: TRBD2; CDR3 protein: CASSPPLAGAYEQYF; CDR3 DNA: TGTGCCAGCTCACCACCCCTAGCGGGAGCCTACGAGCAGTACTTC
J gene: TRBJ1-5; clone size: NA; V gene: TRBV3-1/TRBV3-2; D gene: NA; CDR3 protein: CASSLNIYSNQPQHF; CDR3 DNA: TGTGCCAGCAGCTTAAATATCTATAGCAATCAGCCCCAGCATTTT
J gene: TRBJ2-3; clone size: NA; V gene: TRBV27; D gene: TRBD1; CDR3 protein: CASRTGSYTDTQYF; CDR3 DNA: TGTGCCAGCAGGACAGGGTCATACACAGATACGCAGTATTTT
J gene: TRBJ2-4; clone size: NA; V gene: TRBV19; D gene: NA; CDR3 protein: CASQEGTKNIQYF; CDR3 DNA: TGTGCCAGCCAGGAGGGAACCAAAAACATTCAGTACTTC
J gene: TRBJ2-5; clone size: NA; V gene: TRBV5-1; D gene: TRBD1; CDR3 protein: CASSLVGQGVETQYF; CDR3 DNA: TGCGCCAGCAGCTTGGTGGGACAGGGGGTAGAGACCCAGTACTTC
J gene: TRBJ2-7; clone size: NA; V gene: TRBV27; D gene: TRBD1; CDR3 protein: CASSLGTGDFYEQYF; CDR3 DNA: TGTGCCAGCAGTCTTGGGACAGGGGACTTTTACGAGCAGTACTTC
J gene: TRBJ2-5; clone size: NA; V gene: TRBV7-8; D gene: NA; CDR3 protein: CASSRTAQETQYF; CDR3 DNA: TGTGCCAGCAGTAGGACAGCGCAAGAGACCCAGTACTTC
J gene: TRBJ1-1; clone size: NA; V gene: TRBV19; D gene: NA; CDR3 protein: CASSAKGGTEAFF; CDR3 DNA: TGTGCCAGTAGTGCCAAGGGGGGGACTGAAGCTTTCTTT
J gene: TRBJ1-5; clone size: NA; V gene: TRBV4-1; D gene: NA; CDR3 protein: CASSLGPDRGSDQPQHF; CDR3 DNA: TGCGCCAGCAGCCTCGGTCCAGACCGGGGGAGCGATCAGCCCCAGCATTTT
J gene: TRBJ1-2; clone size: few; V gene: TRBV9; D gene: NA; CDR3 protein: CASRGGGGNYGYTF; CDR3 DNA: TGCGCCAGCCGCGGAGGGGGGGGCAACTATGGCTACACCTTC
J gene: TRBJ2-7; clone size: NA; V gene: TRBV27; D gene: NA; CDR3 protein: CASSRSRELSSYEQYF; CDR3 DNA: TGTGCCAGCAGCCGGAGCCGGGAGCTGAGCTCCTACGAGCAGTACTTC
J gene: TRBJ2-3; clone size: NA; V gene: TRBV7-9; D gene: TRBD2; CDR3 protein: CASSLMAGVLDTQYF; CDR3 DNA: TGTGCCAGCAGCTTAATGGCGGGAGTGTTAGATACGCAGTATTTT
J gene: TRBJ2-5; clone size: NA; V gene: TRBV7-6; D gene: NA; CDR3 protein: CASSQGFQETQYF; CDR3 DNA: TGTGCCAGCAGCCAGGGGTTCCAAGAGACCCAGTACTTC
J gene: TRBJ2-2; clone size: NA; V gene: TRBV4-3; D gene: TRBD2; CDR3 protein: CASSPGLAGVTGELFF; CDR3 DNA: TGCGCCAGCAGCCCTGGACTAGCGGGAGTCACCGGGGAGCTGTTTTTT
J gene: TRBJ2-7; clone size: NA; V gene: TRBV9; D gene: TRBD1; CDR3 protein: CASGRTGSSEQYF; CDR3 DNA: TGTGCCAGCGGTCGGACAGGGTCCTCCGAGCAGTACTTC
J gene: TRBJ1-6; clone size: NA; V gene: TRBV2; D gene: TRBD1; CDR3 protein: CASSEVGGQYNSPLHF; CDR3 DNA: TGTGCCAGCAGTGAAGTGGGGGGACAGTATAATTCACCCCTCCACTTT
J gene: TRBJ2-3; clone size: many; V gene: TRBV9; D gene: TRBD1; CDR3 protein: CASSYSGTGTDTQYF; CDR3 DNA: TGTGCCAGCAGCTACTCGGGGACAGGCACAGATACGCAGTATTTT
J gene: TRBJ1-6; clone size: NA; V gene: TRBV11-2; D gene: NA; CDR3 protein: CASSLSSGAINSPLHF; CDR3 DNA: TGTGCCAGCAGCTTAAGTTCAGGGGCGATTAATTCACCCCTCCACTTT
J gene: TRBJ2-7; clone size: NA; V gene: TRBV5-1; D gene: NA; CDR3 protein: CASSLTMLGHMGQAYEQYF; CDR3 DNA: TGCGCCAGCAGCTTGACTATGCTCGGCCACATGGGACAAGCCTACGAGCAGTACTTC
J gene: TRBJ1-5; clone size: NA; V gene: TRBV6-1; D gene: TRBD1; CDR3 protein: CASSATGTGGNQPQHF; CDR3 DNA: TGTGCCAGCAGTGCCACCGGGACAGGGGGTAATCAGCCCCAGCATTTT
J gene: TRBJ2-7; clone size: NA; V gene: TRBV5-1; D gene: NA; CDR3 protein: CASSLEGQTYEQYF; CDR3 DNA: TGCGCCAGCAGCTTGGAGGGACAAACCTACGAGCAGTACTTC
J gene: TRBJ1-1; clone size: NA; V gene: TRBV18; D gene: NA; CDR3 protein: CASSARQYTEAFF; CDR3 DNA: TGTGCCAGCTCCGCCCGACAGTACACTGAAGCTTTCTTT
J gene: TRBJ2-2; clone size: NA; V gene: TRBV5-1; D gene: TRBD2; CDR3 protein: CASSFGSGLAGAQTGELFF; CDR3 DNA: TGCGCCAGCAGCTTTGGGTCGGGACTAGCGGGAGCACAGACCGGGGAGCTGTTTTTT
J gene: TRBJ2-4; clone size: NA; V gene: TRBV19; D gene: NA; CDR3 protein: CASSIARPQSGKNIQYF; CDR3 DNA: TGTGCCAGTAGTATAGCGAGGCCACAATCGGGCAAAAACATTCAGTACTTC
J gene: TRBJ2-5; clone size: NA; V gene: TRBV11-2; D gene: TRBD1; CDR3 protein: CASSSGQGKETQYF; CDR3 DNA: TGTGCCAGCAGCTCCGGACAGGGGAAAGAGACCCAGTACTTC